This T cell receptor (beta chain) comes out of a study of blood T cell repertoires in COVID-19. Study at large: T cells, B-cell-depleted T cells, or PBMCs provided the cDNA or gDNA that served as material.

Measured with immunoSEQ multiplex PCR; TCRdb has only the in-frame clones, and not every one. The top ten clones hold about 20% of a sample with about 60,000 clones, 80% of them seen once. Seattle's enrolled individuals joined amid active infection and were then monitored longitudinally. Germline values: CDR1 SGHRS, CDR2 YFSETQ. This CDR3 is 14 amino acids long. V was clipped by 1 base and J by 10 bases; unmatched bases: 9. The source is a man between 25 and 39 years old with COVID-19, enrolled during active disease. The rearrangement links TRBV5-1 to TRBJ2-5, with 8 bases matching TRBD2. The sample consisted of peripheral blood. The DNA for the CDR3 is TGCGCCAGCAGCTTGTCCGGGACTAGTCAGATCCAGTACTTC. This translates into CASSLSGTSQIQYF.